The 14 T cell receptor beta chains below all came from one sample that was sequenced in a study of Graves' ophthalmopathy and Graves' hyperthyroidism. RNA transcripts were the template, and TCR beta CDR3 regions were amplified from them. After a first-round RT-PCR with HTBI primers, a second-round multiplex PCR was run. One entry per CDR3 protein results from TCRdb running MiXCR on the multiplex PCR reads. The sample records 650,000 to 900,000 distinct CDR3 sequences, about 44% being singletons. The sequenced material came from peripheral blood. The receptor set was obtained from an adult man with Graves' ophthalmopathy.

This clonotype has a count of ten or more. This chain's CDR3 is CASNGPGNYGYTF. The CDR3 DNA follows: TGTGCCAGTAATGGCCCGGGCAACTATGGCTACACCTTC. The V and J genes are TRBV19 and TRBJ1-2; D gene ambiguous. Trimming shortened V by 7 bases and J by 2 bases, and 11 bases separated the two germline ends. The CDR3 totals 13 residues. The germline V gene encodes CDR1 LNHDA and CDR2 SQIVND (reference sequence).

The chain uses TRBV5-1 and TRBJ1-2; 10 bases match TRBD1. The CDR3 length is 20 residues. After removal of 2 bases from V and 3 bases from J, the junction contained 19 bases not matched to a gene. From germline, CDR1 is SGHRS and CDR2 YFSETQ. The DNA for the CDR3 is TGCGCCAGCAGCTTTGGACCCACCGGGACAGGGGACTTGAAAGACTATGGCTACACCTTC. Translated: CASSFGPTGTGDLKDYGYTF.

This clonotype came up many times. The junction shows a germline mismatch at one end, possibly a read error. The V call is TRBV10-2, the J call TRBJ1-2; 7 nucleotides agree with TRBD1. The CDR3 sequence is 13 residues long. Looked up from germline, CDR1 is WSHSY and CDR2 is SAAADI. The CDR3 coding sequence is TGTGCCAGCAGCCAACACGGAGGGGGCGGCTACACCTTC. This gives the protein CASSQHGGGGYTF.

This clonotype was recorded a few times. The chain joins TRBV7-2 to TRBJ2-7, with 7 bases aligning to TRBD2. Trimming took 5 bases from V and 4 from J; bases not matched to a gene: 17. The CDR3 is 17 amino acids. Looked up from germline, CDR1 is SGHTA and CDR2 is FQGNSA. The CDR3 nucleotides are TGTGCCAGCAGCCAAGATCAGGCTAGCGGAACCTCATACGAGCAGTACTTC. Its translation: CASSQDQASGTSYEQYF.

This clonotype was detected a few times. Germline is not matched at one junction end, which may reflect a read error. V and J are TRBV7-9 and TRBJ2-7; D uncertain. CDR3 length: 14 amino acids. The germline V gene encodes CDR1 SEHNR and CDR2 FQNEAQ (reference sequence). CDR3 in amino acids: CASSQEASVYEQYF. The CDR3 DNA follows: TGCGCCAGCAGCCAAGAGGCTTCGGTTTACGAGCAGTACTTC.

With regard to this clonotype: A much larger clone sits a single nucleotide away, making a read error possible. The V gene is TRBV29-1, the J gene TRBJ1-5, with D hard to call. Looked up from germline, CDR1 is SQVTM and CDR2 is ANQGSEA. V was trimmed by 5 bases and J by 4 bases, leaving 9 bases between them. This CDR3 is 12 amino acids long. The CDR3 protein is CSVPGLNQPQHF. CDR3 DNA sequence: TGCAGCGTTCCTGGACTGAATCAGCCCCAGCATTTT.

The chain employs TRBV7-9 and TRBJ1-4; TRBD1 aligns across 9 bases. The CDR3 covers 15 residues. V trimming: 3 bases; J trimming: 5 bases; junction bases outside the gene matches: 4. The germline V gene has CDR1 SEHNR and CDR2 FQNEAQ (reference sequence). The CDR3 here is CASSFGGQGNEKLFF. In DNA form, the CDR3 reads TGTGCCAGCAGCTTTGGTGGACAGGGGAATGAAAAACTGTTTTTT.

This clonotype was recorded a few times. The chain combines TRBV20-1 with TRBJ2-5; 7 nucleotides line up with TRBD1. V dropped 6 bases and J dropped 7; count of bases not matched to a gene: 14. The CDR3 is 14 amino acids. The germline V gene has CDR1 DFQATT and CDR2 SNEGSKA (reference sequence). CDR3 bases: TGCAGTGCCCCCCCGGGACAGCCCGGTCGGACCCAGTACTTC. Translation: CSAPPGQPGRTQYF.

In DNA form, the CDR3 reads TGTGCCAGCCGCTACGGACAGGGACAAGAGACCCAGTACTTC. Its protein is CASRYGQGQETQYF. V usage is TRBV5-5 and J usage is TRBJ2-5; the match to TRBD1 covers 8 bases. CDR1 is SGHKS, CDR2 YYEKEE, per germline (reference sequence). After removal of 7 bases from V and 2 bases from J, the junction contained 7 bases not matched to a gene. This CDR3 is 14 amino acids long.

This clonotype was seen many times. The V call is TRBV15, the J call TRBJ1-5; 11 bases are shared with TRBD1. The CDR3 is 16 amino acids. Germline values: CDR1 LNHNV, CDR2 YYDKDF (reference sequence). With 6 bases clipped from V and 1 base from J, the junction kept 5 bases outside the gene matches. The CDR3 loop reads CATRRTGGRSNQPQHF. Here the CDR3 DNA reads TGTGCCACCAGAAGGACAGGGGGCAGGAGCAATCAGCCCCAGCATTTT.

The V gene is TRBV20-1, the J gene TRBJ1-5; D not resolved. The germline gives CDR1 DFQATT, CDR2 SNEGSKA (reference sequence). CDR3 length equals 14 residues. The V end lost 6 bases, the J end lost 0 bases, and 12 bases lay between the germline ends. CDR3 region: CSAPAINSNQPQHF. The CDR3 coding sequence is TGCAGTGCGCCCGCGATTAATAGCAATCAGCCCCAGCATTTT.

The chain joins TRBV15 to TRBJ2-7; tentatively, D is TRBD1 (6 bases). Trimming removed 0 bases at V and 3 bases at J, with 12 bases between. The germline gives CDR1 LNHNV, CDR2 YYDKDF (reference sequence). The CDR3 loop spans 15 amino acids. For the CDR3, the DNA is TGTGCCACCAGCAGAGATTGGAAAGGGGGCTACGAGCAGTACTTC. Amino acid sequence: CATSRDWKGGYEQYF.

The sample holds many counts of this clonotype. The rearrangement uses TRBV11-2 and TRBJ1-3; D might be TRBD1 (6 bases). The V gene's germline CDR1 is SGHAT and CDR2 FQNNGV. CDR3 length equals 15 residues. The ends were cut back, 4 bases at V and 0 bases at J, with 10 bases in the middle. The CDR3 here is CASSSDRNSGNTIYF. CDR3 DNA: TGTGCCAGCAGCTCAGACAGGAACTCTGGAAACACCATATATTTT. The entire variable domain, with the rest obtained from reference TRBV11-2 and TRBJ1-3, is as follows: EAGVAQSPRYKIIEKRQSVAFWCNPISGHATLYWYQQILGQGPKLLIQFQNNGVVDDSQLPKDRFSAERLKGVDSTLKIQPAKLEDSAVYLCASSSDRNSGNTIYFGEGSWLTVV.

The chain uses TRBV6-6 and TRBJ1-1, with a tentative D call TRBD1 (5 bases). Germline CDR1 reads MNHNY; CDR2 reads SVGAGI (reference sequence). V lost 7 bases to trimming and J lost 1 base, with 16 bases between them. The CDR3 spans 15 residues. CDR3 DNA: TGTGCCAGCATATTGCTGGGGCAGGGGAACACTGAAGCTTTCTTT. Translating it yields CASILLGQGNTEAFF.